This TCR beta chain originates from a study of graft-versus-host responses after intestinal transplantation. The overall study: Induction using anti-thymocyte globulin, followed by tacrolimus and steroids for two to three years, was given to all recipients.

For this clone: A far larger clone is a single base away, which makes a read error likely.

Germline CDR1 is MNHEY and CDR2 is SMNVEV (reference sequence). This CDR3 region has 15 residues. Data came from immunoSEQ multiplex PCR; TCRdb stores just in-frame clones and leaves some out. The sample carries 4,500 to 6,000 clones, about 70% recorded once. The specimen was PBMCs, collected roughly 46 weeks after intestinal transplant. This sequence was found in a human patient who received an intestinal transplant, so some T cells may come from the graft donor. The chain uses TRBV27 and TRBJ1-3, with D possibly being TRBD1 (6 bases). CDR3 in amino acids: CAISLSWGTGNTIYF. Here the CDR3 DNA reads TGTGCCATCAGTTTATCGTGGGGGACAGGAAACACCATATATTTT.